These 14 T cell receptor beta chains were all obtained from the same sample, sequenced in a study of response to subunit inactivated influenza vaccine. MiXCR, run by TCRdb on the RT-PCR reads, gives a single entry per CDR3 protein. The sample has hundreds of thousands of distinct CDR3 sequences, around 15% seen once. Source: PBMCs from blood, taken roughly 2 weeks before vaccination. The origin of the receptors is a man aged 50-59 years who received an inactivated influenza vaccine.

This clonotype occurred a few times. The CDR3 sequence is CSAWTSGGIGPSEQFF. CDR3 sequence (DNA): TGCAGTGCTTGGACTAGCGGGGGTATTGGACCTAGTGAGCAGTTCTTC. This rearrangement joins TRBV20-1 to TRBJ2-1, with TRBD2 identical over 13 bases. The CDR3 is made up of 16 amino acids. J lost 9 bases, V lost 5 bases, and 13 bases had no gene match. CDR1 and CDR2 (germline): DFQATT, SNEGSKA (reference sequence).

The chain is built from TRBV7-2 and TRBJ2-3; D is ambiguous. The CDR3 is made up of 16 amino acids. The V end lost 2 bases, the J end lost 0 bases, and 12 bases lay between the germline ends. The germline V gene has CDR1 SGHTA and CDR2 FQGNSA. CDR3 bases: TGTGCCAGCAGCTTACGTGGCACGACTAGCACAGATACGCAGTATTTT. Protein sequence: CASSLRGTTSTDTQYF.

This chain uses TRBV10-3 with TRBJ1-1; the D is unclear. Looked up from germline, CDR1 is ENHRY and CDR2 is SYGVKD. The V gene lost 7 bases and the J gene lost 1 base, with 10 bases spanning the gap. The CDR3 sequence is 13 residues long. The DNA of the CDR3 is TGTGCCATCACGCGCGGGGAGAACACTGAAGCTTTCTTT. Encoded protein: CAITRGENTEAFF.

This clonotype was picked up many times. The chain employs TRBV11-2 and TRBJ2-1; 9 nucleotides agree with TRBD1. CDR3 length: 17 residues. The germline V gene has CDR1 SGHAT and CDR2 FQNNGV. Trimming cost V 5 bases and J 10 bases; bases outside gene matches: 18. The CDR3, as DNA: TGTGCCAGCAGCCCATCGAATAACCGGGACAGGGCATGGGAGCAGTTCTTC. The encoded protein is CASSPSNNRDRAWEQFF.

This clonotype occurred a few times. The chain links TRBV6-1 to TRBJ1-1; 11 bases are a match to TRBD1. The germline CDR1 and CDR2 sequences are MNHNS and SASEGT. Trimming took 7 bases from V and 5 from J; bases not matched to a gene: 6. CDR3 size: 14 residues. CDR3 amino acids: CASKGTGGGTEAFF. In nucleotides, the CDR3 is TGTGCCAGCAAGGGGACAGGGGGTGGAACTGAAGCTTTCTTT.

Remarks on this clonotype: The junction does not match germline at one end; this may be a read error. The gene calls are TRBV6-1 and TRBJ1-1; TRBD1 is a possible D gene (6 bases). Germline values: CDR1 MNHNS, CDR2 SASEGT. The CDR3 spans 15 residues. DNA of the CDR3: TGTGCCAGCAGCGAAGGGGGATCCATGAACACTGAAGCTTTCTTT. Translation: CASSEGGSMNTEAFF.

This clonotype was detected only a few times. For the CDR3, the DNA is TGTGCCAGCAGTTCCCGCCCAGAGGATGAGCAGTTCTTC. Its translation: CASSSRPEDEQFF. The chain links TRBV12-3 or TRBV12-4 to TRBJ2-1; no firm D call. The V end lost 4 bases, the J end lost 8 bases, and 12 bases lay between the germline ends. This CDR3 comprises 13 residues.

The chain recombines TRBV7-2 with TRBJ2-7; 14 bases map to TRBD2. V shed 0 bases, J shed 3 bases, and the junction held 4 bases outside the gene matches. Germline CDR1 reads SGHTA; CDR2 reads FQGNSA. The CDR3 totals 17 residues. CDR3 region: CASSLAGTSGSVYEQYF. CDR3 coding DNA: TGTGCCAGCAGCTTAGCGGGGACTAGCGGGAGTGTCTACGAGCAGTACTTC.

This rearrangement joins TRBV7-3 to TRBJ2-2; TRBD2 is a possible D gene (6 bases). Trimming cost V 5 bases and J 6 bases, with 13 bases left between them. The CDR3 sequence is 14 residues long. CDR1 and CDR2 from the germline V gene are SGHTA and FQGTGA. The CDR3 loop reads CASSPKTRAGELFF. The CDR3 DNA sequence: TGTGCCAGCAGCCCTAAGACTAGGGCCGGGGAGCTGTTTTTT.

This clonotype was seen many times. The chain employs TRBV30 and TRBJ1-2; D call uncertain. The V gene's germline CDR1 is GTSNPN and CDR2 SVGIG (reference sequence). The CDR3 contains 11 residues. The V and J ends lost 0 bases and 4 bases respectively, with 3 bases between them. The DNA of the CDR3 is TGTGCCTGGAGTGTTTCCTATGGCTACACCTTC. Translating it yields CAWSVSYGYTF.

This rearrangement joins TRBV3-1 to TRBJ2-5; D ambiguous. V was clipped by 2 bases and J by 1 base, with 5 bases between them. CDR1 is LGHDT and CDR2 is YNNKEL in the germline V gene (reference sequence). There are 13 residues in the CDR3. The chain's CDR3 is CASSQPGQETQYF. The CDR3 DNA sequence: TGTGCCAGCAGCCAACCGGGCCAAGAGACCCAGTACTTC.

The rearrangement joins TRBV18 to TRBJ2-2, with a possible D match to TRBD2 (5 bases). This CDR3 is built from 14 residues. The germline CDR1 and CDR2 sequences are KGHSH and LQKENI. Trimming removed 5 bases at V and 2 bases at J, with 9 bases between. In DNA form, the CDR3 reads TGTGCCAGCTCAGGACGGACTAACACCGGGGAGCTGTTTTTT. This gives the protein CASSGRTNTGELFF.

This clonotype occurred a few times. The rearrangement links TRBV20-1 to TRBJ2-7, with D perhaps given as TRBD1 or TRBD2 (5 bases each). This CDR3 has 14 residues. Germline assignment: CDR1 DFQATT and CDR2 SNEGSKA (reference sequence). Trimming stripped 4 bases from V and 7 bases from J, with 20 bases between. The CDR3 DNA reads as TGCAGTGCTACCCTCCCCAGGGACCGGTCGGAGCAGTACTTC. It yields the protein CSATLPRDRSEQYF.

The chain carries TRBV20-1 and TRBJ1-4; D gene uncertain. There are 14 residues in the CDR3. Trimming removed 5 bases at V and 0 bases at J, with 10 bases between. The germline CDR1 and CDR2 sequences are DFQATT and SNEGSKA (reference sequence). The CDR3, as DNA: TGCAGTGCTTCCTTGGTCTCAACTAATGAAAAACTGTTTTTT. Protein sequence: CSASLVSTNEKLFF.